The present entry profiles one TCR beta chain with its context. Germline loops: CDR1 SGHVS, CDR2 FQNEAQ. Trimming cost V 0 bases and J 6 bases, with 15 bases left between them. The CDR3 covers 16 residues. The data were taken from a study of blood T cell repertoires in COVID-19. Profiled with immunoSEQ multiplex PCR; TCRdb holds only in-frame clones, not every one. The profile shows more than 60,000 clones, roughly 89% of them singletons. Sequenced input: peripheral blood. This TCR was sampled from a woman aged 50 to 60 with active COVID-19. V gene TRBV7-8 combines with J gene TRBJ1-5, with D perhaps TRBD1 (6 bases). CDR3 residues: CASSLANREKSQPQHF. CDR3 DNA sequence: TGTGCCAGCAGCTTAGCGAACAGGGAAAAGAGTCAGCCCCAGCATTTT.